The 11 T cell receptor beta chains in this list originate from one sample, sequenced in a study of identical twins. Each CDR3 protein gets one entry after TCRdb re-called the 5' RACE reads with MiXCR. The table lists fewer than 550,000 distinct CDR3 sequences, about 15% of them singletons. The sample also formed part of further work on yellow fever vaccine responses in identical twins.

The sequenced sample was CD4+ T cells sorted from blood. The source is a young woman in good health.

This clonotype was observed a few times. V is TRBV5-1 and J is TRBJ2-7; the match to TRBD1 covers 9 bases. The CDR3 length is 15 residues. Germline values: CDR1 SGHRS, CDR2 YFSETQ. V gave up 0 bases and J gave up 2 bases; unmatched junction bases: 3. The CDR3, as DNA: TGCGCCAGCAGCTTGGTGGGACAGGGCCCCTACGAGCAGTACTTC. It specifies CASSLVGQGPYEQYF.

The chain combines TRBV7-3 with TRBJ2-1, with D possibly TRBD2 on 7 matching bases. Trimming shortened V by 5 bases and J by 7 bases, and 18 bases separated the two germline ends. Germline lookup yields CDR1 SGHTA and CDR2 FQGTGA. There are 15 residues in the CDR3. Here the CDR3 DNA reads TGTGCCAGCAGCCTAATAGGGGGGGAGTGGAATGAGCAGTTCTTC. It specifies CASSLIGGEWNEQFF.

In this sample, this clonotype turned up a few times. The chain employs TRBV20-1 and TRBJ1-3, with a possible D match to TRBD1 (5 bases). The CDR3 is 15 residues long. Germline V gene sequence: CDR1 DFQATT, CDR2 SNEGSKA (reference sequence). Trimming stripped 1 base from V and 0 bases from J, with 10 bases between. CDR3 protein: CSARGQTVSGNTIYF. The CDR3 coding sequence is TGCAGTGCTAGAGGACAGACAGTCTCTGGAAACACCATATATTTT.

The rearrangement links TRBV7-9 to TRBJ2-7; D is perhaps TRBD2 (6 bases). The CDR3 covers 14 residues. CDR1 and CDR2 from the germline V gene are SEHNR and FQNEAQ (reference sequence). V was shortened by 4 bases and J by 2 bases, with 12 bases between the two germline ends. The CDR3 DNA is TGTGCCAGCAGCTCCTTAGCGGAGGCCTACGAGCAGTACTTC. Residues: CASSSLAEAYEQYF.

This clonotype was detected many times. The chain links TRBV5-6 to TRBJ2-7, with D perhaps TRBD1 (6 bases). CDR3 length: 13 residues. Germline V lookup: CDR1 SGHDT, CDR2 YYEEEE. Trimming removed 4 bases at V and 2 bases at J, with 10 bases between. The CDR3 reads CASSPDRAYEQYF. CDR3 DNA sequence: TGTGCCAGCAGCCCGGACAGAGCCTACGAGCAGTACTTC.

This clonotype was observed many times. V usage is TRBV11-2 and J usage is TRBJ1-3; D might be TRBD1 (5 bases). This CDR3 is built from 16 residues. The V end was cut by 2 bases, the J end by 0 bases, with 11 bases between. Germline-derived CDR1 and CDR2 are SGHAT and FQNNGV. DNA of the CDR3: TGTGCCAGCAGCTTAAATGGGGCGTCCTCTGGAAACACCATATATTTT. It translates to CASSLNGASSGNTIYF.

The chain recombines TRBV20-1 with TRBJ2-5; 8 bases line up with TRBD2. The germline V gene encodes CDR1 DFQATT and CDR2 SNEGSKA (reference sequence). CDR3 length: 13 amino acids. Losses at the gene ends were 5 bases for V and 7 bases for J; bases not matched to a gene: 9. The CDR3 DNA reads TGCAGTGCTGGCGGGGGGCCCCTAGGGACCCAGTACTTC. It encodes CSAGGGPLGTQYF.

This clonotype was observed a handful of times. The rearrangement joins TRBV4-2 to TRBJ2-3; 7 nucleotides line up with TRBD2. V dropped 4 bases and J dropped 0; count of bases not matched to a gene: 7. The CDR3 totals 16 residues. The germline CDR1 and CDR2 sequences are LGHNA and YNFKEQ. CDR3 DNA: TGTGCCAGCAGCCCAGGCCCGGGGGGAAGCACAGATACGCAGTATTTT. Its translation: CASSPGPGGSTDTQYF.

V usage is TRBV29-1 and J usage is TRBJ2-4; D not resolved. Per germline, CDR1 SQVTM and CDR2 ANQGSEA. The CDR3 is 13 amino acids. Trimming took off 3 bases at V and 8 bases at J, with 14 bases between the two ends. The DNA for the CDR3 is TGCAGCGTTGATAGGCTGGACGGGTACATTCAGTACTTC. This gives the protein CSVDRLDGYIQYF.

The chain has TRBV28 and TRBJ1-4; D is uncertain. The CDR3 consists of 13 residues. Germline V gives CDR1 MDHEN, CDR2 SYDVKM. V was pared by 6 bases and J by 7 bases, with 12 bases between. CDR3 coding DNA: TGTGCCAGCAGGGCAGGATTAGGTGAAAAACTGTTTTTT. It codes for CASRAGLGEKLFF.

The chain carries TRBV9 and TRBJ2-5, with 9 bases identical to TRBD1. This CDR3 has 16 amino acids. With 0 bases clipped from V and 5 bases from J, the junction kept 8 bases outside the gene matches. The germline V gene has CDR1 SGDLS and CDR2 YYNGEE. CDR3 DNA sequence: TGTGCCAGCAGCGTAGGAGTCGGGACAGGGTGGGAGACCCAGTACTTC. Translated: CASSVGVGTGWETQYF.